Below are 22 T cell receptor beta chains sequenced from a single sample in a study of cytomegalovirus exposure and HLA in healthy donors. Amplification used 60 Vbeta primers and 13 Jbeta primers. Data came from immunoSEQ multiplex PCR; TCRdb stores just in-frame clones and leaves some out. The repertoire includes more than 110,000 clones, 60% to 85% of them detected once, and roughly 6.6% sits in the top ten. Specimen: PBMCs. These TCRs come from a young man in good health and CMV-seronegative.

The V gene is TRBV5-6, the J gene TRBJ1-6; D possibly corresponds to TRBD1 (6 bases). V gave up 5 bases and J gave up 7 bases, with 13 bases separating them. The CDR3 loop spans 14 amino acids. Germline V gene sequence: CDR1 SGHDT, CDR2 YYEEEE. Here the CDR3 reads CASRQGTPNSPLHF. The CDR3 nucleotides are TGTGCCAGCAGACAGGGCACCCCAAATTCACCCCTCCACTTT.

In this sample, this clone turned up once. V is TRBV28 and J is TRBJ2-7; 9 nucleotides line up with TRBD1. CDR3 size: 16 residues. Germline CDR1 reads MDHEN; CDR2 reads SYDVKM. Germline trimming cut 6 bases from V and 3 bases from J; bases unmatched to any gene: 12. CDR3 sequence (DNA): TGTGCCAGCAGACCTCCCCCGGGACAGGGACACTACGAGCAGTACTTC. The encoded protein is CASRPPPGQGHYEQYF. The variable domain in full, completed from reference TRBV28 and TRBJ2-7, reads DVKVTQSSRYLVKRTGEKVFLECVQDMDHENMFWYRQDPGLGLRLIYFSYDVKMKEKGDIPEGYSVSREKKERFSLILESASTNQTSMYLCASRPPPGQGHYEQYFGPGTRLTVT.

The chain recombines TRBV5-4 with TRBJ2-5; weak D call: TRBD2 (7 bases). The DNA end is more similar to TRBJ2-7, so the J call may be wrong. CDR1 SGHNT and CDR2 YYREEE come from the germline V gene (reference sequence). This CDR3 is 13 amino acids long. In DNA, the CDR3 is TGTGCCAGCAGCTCCGGGGGGCCCTACGAGCAGTACTTC. Translated, it gives CASSSGGPYEQYF.

V usage is TRBV28 and J usage is TRBJ1-1; D gene unclear. This CDR3 is built from 13 residues. The germline CDR1 and CDR2 sequences are MDHEN and SYDVKM. Trimming removed 8 bases at V and 3 bases at J, with 13 bases between. CDR3 loop: CASDRIQDTEAFF. The CDR3, as DNA: TGTGCCAGCGATCGTATTCAGGACACTGAAGCTTTCTTT.

The V gene is TRBV6-6, the J gene TRBJ2-5, with D unclear. Germline V gene sequence: CDR1 MNHNY, CDR2 SVGAGI (reference sequence). The CDR3 sequence is 15 residues long. V was pared by 0 bases and J by 2 bases, with 10 bases between. DNA of the CDR3: TGTGCCAGCAGTTACTCGATTAGCATACAAGAGACCCAGTACTTC. Encoded protein: CASSYSISIQETQYF.

The chain has TRBV6-1 and TRBJ1-2; possibly TRBD1 for D (5 bases). The CDR3 is 14 residues long. V was clipped by 6 bases and J by 3 bases, with 14 bases between them. Germline V gene sequence: CDR1 MNHNS, CDR2 SASEGT. CDR3 in DNA: TGTGCCAGCAGGGGTAGGGGCGTGGACTATGGCTACACCTTC. It translates to CASRGRGVDYGYTF.

The CDR3 loop is CASRDSLRGQPQHF. CDR3 bases: TGTGCCAGCAGAGACTCTCTCAGGGGTCAGCCCCAGCATTTT. V usage is TRBV2 and J usage is TRBJ1-5; possible D gene TRBD1, 6 bases. The germline CDR1 and CDR2 sequences are SNHLY and FYNNEI. Trimming left V 6 bases short and J 6 bases short, with 15 bases between. The CDR3 runs 14 residues.

This chain links TRBV7-8 with TRBJ1-3, with TRBD1 identical over 8 bases. V gave up 2 bases and J gave up 0 bases; unmatched junction bases: 3. The germline V gene has CDR1 SGHVS and CDR2 FQNEAQ. This CDR3 has 16 residues. The CDR3: CASSLTGGNSGNTIYF. For the CDR3, the DNA is TGTGCCAGCAGCTTAACAGGGGGGAACTCTGGAAACACCATATATTTT.

The chain combines TRBV6-5 with TRBJ1-2, with TRBD1 identical over 9 bases. With V trimmed by 10 bases and J by 4 bases, 13 bases remained unmatched. Germline-derived CDR1 and CDR2 are MNHEY and SVGAGI. The CDR3 has 15 amino acids. The CDR3 DNA is TGTGCCACAGGACGACTGGACAGGGGATTCTATGGCTACACCTTC. Encoded protein: CATGRLDRGFYGYTF.

V gene TRBV29-1 combines with J gene TRBJ2-5; D remains unclear. The CDR3 has 10 residues. The V and J ends lost 7 bases and 2 bases respectively, with 5 bases between them. The germline CDR1 and CDR2 sequences are SQVTM and ANQGSEA. The DNA for the CDR3 is TGCAGCGGGGCACAAGAGACCCAGTACTTC. Residues: CSGAQETQYF.

V is TRBV6-5 and J is TRBJ2-5; 14 nucleotides line up with TRBD2. The germline gives CDR1 MNHEY, CDR2 SVGAGI. The CDR3 runs 16 residues. V shed 4 bases and J 5 bases; nucleotides not matched to a gene: 6. For the CDR3, the DNA is TGTGCCAGCAGTTGGGGGACTAGCGGGAGCGGGGAGACCCAGTACTTC. Translating gives CASSWGTSGSGETQYF.

The V gene is TRBV30, the J gene TRBJ1-5; the match to TRBD1 covers 8 bases. The trim removed 5 bases at V and 2 bases at J, leaving 8 bases unmatched. Germline lookup yields CDR1 GTSNPN and CDR2 SVGIG (reference sequence). The CDR3 totals 15 residues. CDR3 region: CAWHPQGAGNQPQHF. CDR3 DNA sequence: TGTGCCTGGCACCCCCAGGGGGCAGGCAATCAGCCCCAGCATTTT.

This rearrangement joins TRBV19 to TRBJ1-2; no definite D call. The germline CDR1 and CDR2 sequences are LNHDA and SQIVND (reference sequence). The V end lost 3 bases, the J end lost 5 bases, and 10 bases lay between the germline ends. CDR3 length: 13 residues. The CDR3 is CASSIDNTYGYTF. CDR3 in DNA: TGTGCCAGTAGTATCGACAACACGTATGGCTACACCTTC. The full variable domain, with the rest looked up from reference TRBV19 and TRBJ1-2, is DGGITQSPKYLFRKEGQNVTLSCEQNLNHDAMYWYRQDPGQGLRLIYYSQIVNDFQKGDIAEGYSVSREKKESFPLTVTSAQKNPTAFYLCASSIDNTYGYTFGSGTRLTVV.

This clone showed up just once. This sequence joins TRBV2 and TRBJ1-2; weak D call: TRBD1 (6 bases). The length of the CDR3 is 12 residues. Trimming pared 6 bases from V and 4 bases from J, leaving 9 bases between. The germline gives CDR1 SNHLY, CDR2 FYNNEI. CDR3 DNA: TGTGCCAGCAGGCAGGGGATCTATGGCTACACCTTC. Amino acid sequence: CASRQGIYGYTF. The complete variable domain, with remaining parts taken from reference TRBV2 and TRBJ1-2, reads EPEVTQTPSHQVTQMGQEVILRCVPISNHLYFYWYRQILGQKVEFLVSFYNNEISEKSEIFDDQFSVERPDGSNFTLKIRSTKLEDSAMYFCASRQGIYGYTFGSGTRLTVV.

The chain employs TRBV28 and TRBJ1-4; no reliable D call. Trimming pared 5 bases from V and 5 bases from J, leaving 15 bases between. The CDR3 contains 15 residues. The germline CDR1 and CDR2 sequences are MDHEN and SYDVKM. Written as DNA, the CDR3 is TGTGCCAGCAGTCCCCCCCAGGTGCAAAATGAAAAACTGTTTTTT. Residues: CASSPPQVQNEKLFF.

The CDR3 nucleotides read TGCAGTGCTGAGGACTCCTACGAGCAGTACTTC. As protein: CSAEDSYEQYF. The chain links TRBV20-1 to TRBJ2-7; D not resolved. Germline V CDR1 and CDR2: DFQATT, SNEGSKA (reference sequence). Trimming took 5 bases from V and 0 from J, leaving 5 bases between them. This CDR3 has 11 residues.

The V and J genes are TRBV11-2 and TRBJ2-5, with D tentatively TRBD1 (6 bases). The CDR3 extends over 13 amino acids. V was trimmed by 5 bases and J by 2 bases, leaving 9 bases between them. Germline V CDR1 and CDR2: SGHAT, FQNNGV. CDR3 sequence: CASSHGQQETQYF. In DNA, the CDR3 is TGTGCCAGCAGCCACGGACAGCAAGAGACCCAGTACTTC.

The rearrangement uses TRBV28 and TRBJ2-7; 11 bases are shared with TRBD1. The CDR3 is made up of 15 amino acids. Trimming at V came to 6 bases and at J to 4 bases, leaving 8 bases not matched to a gene. Germline V gene sequence: CDR1 MDHEN, CDR2 SYDVKM. The CDR3 spells CASSRFGTGGYEQYF. In DNA, the CDR3 is TGTGCCAGCAGCCGGTTCGGGACAGGGGGTTACGAGCAGTACTTC.

J is TRBJ2-1 and V is TRBV7-3; 13 bases agree with TRBD2. The V segment lost 5 bases and the J segment 5 bases; nucleotides outside the gene matches: 9. Germline lookup yields CDR1 SGHTA and CDR2 FQGTGA. The CDR3 is made up of 17 amino acids. The CDR3 protein is CASSGWGTSGADNEQFF. CDR3 DNA: TGTGCCAGCAGCGGGTGGGGGACTAGCGGGGCTGACAATGAGCAGTTCTTC.

The chain employs TRBV29-1 and TRBJ1-2, with 7 bases fitting TRBD1. V dropped 6 bases and J dropped 1; count of bases not matched to a gene: 17. The germline CDR1 and CDR2 sequences are SQVTM and ANQGSEA. This CDR3 contains 17 residues. The DNA for the CDR3 is TGCAGCGTGCCTTTCGACAGGGTGGGCGATCTTAACTATGGCTACACCTTC. It codes for CSVPFDRVGDLNYGYTF.

This clone was seen once. This sequence joins TRBV10-1 and TRBJ2-7, with TRBD2 identical over 12 bases. J lost 2 bases, V lost 4 bases, and 3 bases had no gene match. CDR3 size: 15 residues. The germline gives CDR1 WNHNN, CDR2 SYGVQD (reference sequence). This CDR3 reads CASSGTSGRPYEQYF. The CDR3 DNA reads TGCGCCAGCAGTGGCACTAGCGGGAGGCCCTACGAGCAGTACTTC.

This sequence joins TRBV11-2 and TRBJ1-2, with no clear D. Per germline, CDR1 SGHAT and CDR2 FQNNGV. CDR3 length equals 15 residues. V was shortened by 4 bases and J by 4 bases, with 16 bases between the two germline ends. The CDR3 loop is CASSSIATRAYGYTF. The CDR3, as DNA: TGTGCCAGCAGCTCGATTGCGACACGAGCCTATGGCTACACCTTC.